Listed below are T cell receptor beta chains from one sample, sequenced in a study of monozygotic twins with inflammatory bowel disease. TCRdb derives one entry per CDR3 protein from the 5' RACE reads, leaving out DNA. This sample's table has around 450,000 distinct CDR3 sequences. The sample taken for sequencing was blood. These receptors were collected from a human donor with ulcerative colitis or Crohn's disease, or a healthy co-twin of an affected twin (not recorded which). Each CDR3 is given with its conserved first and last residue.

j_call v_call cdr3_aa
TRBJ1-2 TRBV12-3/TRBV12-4 CASSRGTGVGYTF
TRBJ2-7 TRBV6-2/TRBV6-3 CASSYLSRGKYEQYF
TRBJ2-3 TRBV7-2 CASSGGLAGGTDTQYF
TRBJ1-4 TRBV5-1 CASSLDSQEEKLFF
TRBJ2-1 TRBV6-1 CASSEGADYQYNEQFF
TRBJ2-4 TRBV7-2 CASSPLGSNIQYF
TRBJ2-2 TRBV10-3 CAITDGRQRGPPNTGELFF
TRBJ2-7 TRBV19 CASSHLGQEQYF
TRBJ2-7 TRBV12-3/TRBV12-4 CASSSDSLLPQYF
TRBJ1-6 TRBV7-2 CASSLSLQSSYNSPLHF
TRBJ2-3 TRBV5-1 CASSLAASGSGDTQYF
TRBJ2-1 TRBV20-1 CSANLGQGYNEQFF
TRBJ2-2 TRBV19 CASSIEGLAVKNTGELFF
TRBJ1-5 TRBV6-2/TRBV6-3 CASSFQGMSNQPQHF
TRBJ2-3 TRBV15 CATSRLGGFTDTQYF
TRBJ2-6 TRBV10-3 CAISVGSSGANVLTF
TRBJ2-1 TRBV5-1 CASSLAPAIHDQFF
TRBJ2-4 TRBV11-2 CASSLSEATNIQYF
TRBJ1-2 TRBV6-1 CASISRDSGNYGYTF
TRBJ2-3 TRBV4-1 CASSQVYHSGGTDTQYF
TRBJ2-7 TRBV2 CASSESNGYSSYEQYF
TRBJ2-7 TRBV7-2 CASSPSSGGYYEQYF
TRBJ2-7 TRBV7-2 CASSLGAGGTYF
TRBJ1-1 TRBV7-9 CASSLEAMREAFF
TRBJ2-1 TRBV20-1 CSATGGPGGNEQFF
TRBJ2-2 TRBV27 CASSHEGHAGELFF
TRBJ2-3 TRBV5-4 CASSPGGQGLDTQYF
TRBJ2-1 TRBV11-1 CASSAPGTSGGTYNEQFF
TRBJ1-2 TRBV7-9 CASSLSGIYGYTF
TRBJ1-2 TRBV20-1 CSATRRGLYGYTF